What follows is one TCR beta chain and its context. Antigen: not known. The data stem from a study of cytomegalovirus exposure and HLA in healthy donors. About the study: The early release's HLA-typed donors yielded 65 million to 85 million unique TCRs. Out of approximately 400 genotyped donors, about 81% belonged to the Caucasian-associated ancestry cluster. Study-level findings and limits: CMV serostatus was the only recorded immune exposure for donors.

The CDR3 sequence is 13 residues long. The V and J ends lost 8 bases and 6 bases, in that order; junction bases with no gene match: 8. Germline CDR1 is MDHEN and CDR2 is SYDVKM. 13 Jbeta primers and 60 Vbeta primers were used for the PCR. In the source study's methods: Roughly 83 million unique TCR beta chains, roughly 11 million of them shared, were counted by a later analysis. This table comes from immunoSEQ multiplex PCR, and its TCRdb copy is limited to in-frame clones, with some not included. V and J calls and clone size are those listed in that table; D and trimming were worked out from the DNA. The table includes about 93,000 clones, around 84% detected once.

V is TRBV28 and J is TRBJ2-7, with 9 bases fitting TRBD2. The sample was PBMCs. The receptor was derived from a woman aged 40 to 50 in good health and CMV-seronegative. CDR3 loop: CASHPAGGREQYF. The CDR3 DNA is TGTGCCAGCCACCCTGCGGGAGGGCGCGAGCAGTACTTC.